This T cell receptor (beta chain) was profiled in a study of blood T cell repertoires in COVID-19. The data were produced by immunoSEQ multiplex PCR, yet TCRdb's version contains in-frame clones alone and is incomplete. Of around 250,000 clones detected, over 80% appear once; the ten largest clones hold 1.2%. The CDR3 has 14 residues. Trimming left V 3 bases short and J 5 bases short, with 13 bases between. Germline-derived CDR1 and CDR2 are LGHNA and YNFKEQ. J is TRBJ1-1 and V is TRBV4-2, with a weak D call TRBD1 (5 bases). This sequence was found in a human donor in a cohort exposed to, infected with or recovered from COVID-19 (not recorded which). The donor label of this sample is uncertain. Material: PBMCs or T cells enriched from blood (not recorded which). In DNA, the CDR3 is TGTGCCAGCAGCCATGAACAGGTTTATACTGAAGCTTTCTTT. It specifies CASSHEQVYTEAFF.